These 8 T cell receptor beta chains came from one sample sequenced in a study of CD8 T cells in Susac syndrome. Reverse transcription used about 0.45 to 1 ug RNA and random hexamers. MiXCR, run by TCRdb on the immunoSEQ multiplex PCR reads, gives a single entry per CDR3 protein. The table lists about 300,000 distinct CDR3 sequences, about 90% of them singletons, with 0.065% in the top ten. Sequenced sample: CD4+ T cells from PBMCs. These receptors came from a human donor with multiple sclerosis.

This rearrangement joins TRBV2 to TRBJ2-1; D is perhaps TRBD2 (5 bases). Trimming took off 7 bases at V and 7 bases at J, with 14 bases between the two ends. Germline V CDR1 and CDR2: SNHLY, FYNNEI. The CDR3 covers 13 residues. CDR3 DNA sequence: TGTGCCAGCACCCTAGCTAGGGCGAATGAGCAGTTCTTC. It is translated as CASTLARANEQFF.

In its sample, this clonotype was seen once. The chain recombines TRBV6-6 with TRBJ1-5; 8 bases agree with TRBD1. Trimming cost V 5 bases and J 6 bases; bases outside gene matches: 12. CDR3 length: 16 amino acids. CDR1 and CDR2 from the germline V gene are MNHNY and SVGAGI (reference sequence). The CDR3 coding sequence is TGTGCCAGCAGTCTTCAAGGACAGGGACGGGGTCAGCCCCAGCATTTT. Protein sequence: CASSLQGQGRGQPQHF.

CDR3 nucleotides: TGCAGTGCATGGGAGACAAGGGGATATGGCTACACCTTC. It is translated as CSAWETRGYGYTF. This chain uses TRBV20-1 with TRBJ1-2; D perhaps matches TRBD1 (5 bases). This CDR3 region has 13 residues. Germline CDR1 DFQATT, CDR2 SNEGSKA (reference sequence). With 6 bases removed from V and 5 bases from J, the gap between germline ends came to 16 bases.

The chain has TRBV5-4 and TRBJ1-1, with 7 bases fitting TRBD1. Germline assignment: CDR1 SGHNT and CDR2 YYREEE (reference sequence). This CDR3 comprises 18 residues. V shed 4 bases and J 0 bases; nucleotides not matched to a gene: 15. The CDR3 is CASSPRDGTALVNTEAFF. The CDR3 bases are TGTGCCAGCAGCCCCCGTGATGGGACAGCCCTCGTGAACACTGAAGCTTTCTTT.

The V call is TRBV18, the J call TRBJ2-1; no clear D. The CDR3 runs 13 residues. The V gene's germline CDR1 is KGHSH and CDR2 LQKENI. Deletions cut 3 bases from V and 5 bases from J, with 8 bases between. The CDR3 here is CASSPDQHNEQFF. Written as DNA, the CDR3 is TGTGCCAGCTCACCGGATCAGCACAATGAGCAGTTCTTC.

V usage is TRBV4-1 and J usage is TRBJ2-3; 12 bases line up with TRBD2. This CDR3 has 20 amino acids. Germline trimming cut 0 bases from V and 2 bases from J; bases unmatched to any gene: 12. CDR1 is MGHRA and CDR2 is YSYEKL in the germline V gene. Written as DNA, the CDR3 is TGCGCCAGCAGCCAAGAGGGGACTAGCGGGTCGTCTGATTACACAGATACGCAGTATTTT. Translated, it gives CASSQEGTSGSSDYTDTQYF.

The DNA for the CDR3 is TGTGCCAGCAGCTTGCCAGGGAACTATGGCTACACCTTC. Translating it yields CASSLPGNYGYTF. The chain couples TRBV5-6 to TRBJ1-2; a weak D match, TRBD1 (5 bases). This CDR3 comprises 13 residues. Trimming shortened V by 1 base and J by 2 bases, and 6 bases separated the two germline ends. Germline V gives CDR1 SGHDT, CDR2 YYEEEE.

V is TRBV19 and J is TRBJ2-7; 9 bases are a match to TRBD2. CDR3 length: 13 residues. V lost 7 bases and J lost 2; bases outside the gene matches: 3. Germline V gene data show CDR1 as LNHDA and CDR2 as SQIVND (reference sequence). The CDR3 bases are TGTGCCAGTACTAGCGGGGCAACCTACGAGCAGTACTTC. Amino acids: CASTSGATYEQYF. Filled out from reference TRBV19 and TRBJ2-7, the complete variable domain reads DGGITQSPKYLFRKEGQNVTLSCEQNLNHDAMYWYRQDPGQGLRLIYYSQIVNDFQKGDIAEGYSVSREKKESFPLTVTSAQKNPTAFYLCASTSGATYEQYFGPGTRLTVT.